Listed here are 4 T cell receptor beta chains from one sample, sequenced in a study of T cell therapy after organ transplantation. Clones were read by immunoSEQ multiplex PCR, and TCRdb kept only the in-frame ones, dropping some. The sample has some 48,000 clones, 94% seen once; the top ten hold 3% to 3.5%. No antigen has been identified for these receptors. Sequenced material: CD8+ T cells from blood, taken before autologous CMV-specific T cell therapy. Source of these receptors: a human patient who had received a solid organ transplant and had CMV disease.

This chain links TRBV15 with TRBJ2-7; D unclear. Trimming left V 0 bases short and J 5 bases short, with 14 bases between. Germline V gene sequence: CDR1 LNHNV, CDR2 YYDKDF (reference sequence). The CDR3 totals 15 residues. The CDR3 region is CATSRDKLSEDEQYF. CDR3 in DNA: TGTGCCACCAGCAGAGATAAGTTGAGTGAGGACGAGCAGTACTTC.

This rearrangement joins TRBV29-1 to TRBJ2-3; a weak D match, TRBD1 (5 bases). There are 14 residues in the CDR3. CDR1 is SQVTM, CDR2 ANQGSEA, per germline. V lost 1 base and J lost 3, with 11 bases in between. In DNA form, the CDR3 reads TGCAGCGTTGAAGGGCTCCAGGGTACAGATACGCAGTATTTT. It translates to CSVEGLQGTDTQYF.

This clone was recorded once. V is TRBV6-5 and J is TRBJ1-1; D gene unclear. Per the germline V gene, CDR1 is MNHEY and CDR2 is SVGAGI. The germline V and J ends were trimmed by 2 bases and 4 bases, with 17 bases remaining between them. The CDR3 contains 16 residues. The CDR3 protein is CASSYIPLGRGTEAFF. In nucleotides, the CDR3 is TGTGCCAGCAGTTACATCCCTTTAGGCCGGGGCACTGAAGCTTTCTTT.

The rearrangement joins TRBV14 to TRBJ2-5; no definite D call. The CDR3 length is 13 residues. The germline gives CDR1 SGHDN, CDR2 FVKESK. Trimming pared 3 bases from V and 5 bases from J, leaving 10 bases between. The CDR3 DNA is TGTGCCAGCAGCCACGGCCGGGCGGAGACCCAGTACTTC. Amino acids: CASSHGRAETQYF. The full variable domain, completed using reference TRBV14 and TRBJ2-5, is EAGVTQFPSHSVIEKGQTVTLRCDPISGHDNLYWYRRVMGKEIKFLLHFVKESKQDESGMPNNRFLAERTGGTYSTLKVQPAELEDSGVYFCASSHGRAETQYFGPGTRLLVL.